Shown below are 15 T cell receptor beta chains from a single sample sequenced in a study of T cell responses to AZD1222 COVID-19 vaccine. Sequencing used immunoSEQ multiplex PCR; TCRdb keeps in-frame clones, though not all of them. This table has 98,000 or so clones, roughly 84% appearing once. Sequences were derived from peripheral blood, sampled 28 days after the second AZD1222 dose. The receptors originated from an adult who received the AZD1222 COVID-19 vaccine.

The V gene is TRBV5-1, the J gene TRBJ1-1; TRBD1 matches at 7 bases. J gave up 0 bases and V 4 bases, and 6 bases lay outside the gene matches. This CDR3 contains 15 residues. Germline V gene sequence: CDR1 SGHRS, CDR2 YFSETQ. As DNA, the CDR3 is TGCGCCAGCAGCGATGACAGGGCTATGAACACTGAAGCTTTCTTT. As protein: CASSDDRAMNTEAFF.

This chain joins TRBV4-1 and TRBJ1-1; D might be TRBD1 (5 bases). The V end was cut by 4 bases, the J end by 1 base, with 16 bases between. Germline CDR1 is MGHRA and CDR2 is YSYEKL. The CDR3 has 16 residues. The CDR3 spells CASSPGWGTPNTEAFF. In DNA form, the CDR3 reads TGCGCCAGCAGCCCCGGGTGGGGCACGCCGAACACTGAAGCTTTCTTT.

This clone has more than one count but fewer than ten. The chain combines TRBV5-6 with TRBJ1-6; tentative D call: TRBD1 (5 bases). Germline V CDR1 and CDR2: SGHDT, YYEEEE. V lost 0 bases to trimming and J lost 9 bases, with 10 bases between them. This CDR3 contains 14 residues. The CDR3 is CASSLVQGGSPLHF. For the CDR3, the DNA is TGTGCCAGCAGCTTGGTGCAGGGTGGTTCACCCCTCCACTTT. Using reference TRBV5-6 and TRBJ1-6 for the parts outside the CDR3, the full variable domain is DAGVTQSPTHLIKTRGQQVTLRCSPKSGHDTVSWYQQALGQGPQFIFQYYEEEERQRGNFPDRFSGHQFPNYSSELNVNALLLGDSALYLCASSLVQGGSPLHFGNGTRLTVT.

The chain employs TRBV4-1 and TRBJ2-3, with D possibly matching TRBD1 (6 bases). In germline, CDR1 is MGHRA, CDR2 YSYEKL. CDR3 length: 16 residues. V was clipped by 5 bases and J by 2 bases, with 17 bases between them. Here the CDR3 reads CASSSRADRYTDTQYF. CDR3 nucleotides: TGCGCCAGCAGCTCGAGAGCGGACAGATACACAGATACGCAGTATTTT.

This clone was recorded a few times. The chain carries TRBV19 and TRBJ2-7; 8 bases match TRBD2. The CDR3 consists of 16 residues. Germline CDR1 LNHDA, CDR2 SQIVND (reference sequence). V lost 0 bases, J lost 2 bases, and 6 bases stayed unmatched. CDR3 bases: TGTGCCAGTAGTATAGATCACGGGAGGGGGGCCTACGAGCAGTACTTC. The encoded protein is CASSIDHGRGAYEQYF. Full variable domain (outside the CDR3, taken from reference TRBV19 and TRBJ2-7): DGGITQSPKYLFRKEGQNVTLSCEQNLNHDAMYWYRQDPGQGLRLIYYSQIVNDFQKGDIAEGYSVSREKKESFPLTVTSAQKNPTAFYLCASSIDHGRGAYEQYFGPGTRLTVT.

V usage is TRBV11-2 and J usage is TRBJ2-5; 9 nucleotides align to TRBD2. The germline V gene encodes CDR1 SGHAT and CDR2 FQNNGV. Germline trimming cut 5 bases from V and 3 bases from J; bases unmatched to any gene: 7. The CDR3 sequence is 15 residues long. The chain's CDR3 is CASSVSGGSKETQYF. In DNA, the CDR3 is TGTGCCAGCAGCGTAAGCGGGGGGTCTAAAGAGACCCAGTACTTC.

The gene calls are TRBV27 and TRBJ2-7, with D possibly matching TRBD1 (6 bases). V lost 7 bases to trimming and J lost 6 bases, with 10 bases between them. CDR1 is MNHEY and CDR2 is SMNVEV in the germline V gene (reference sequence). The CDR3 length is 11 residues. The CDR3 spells CASNSRGEQYF. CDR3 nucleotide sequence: TGTGCCAGCAATTCCAGGGGCGAGCAGTACTTC.

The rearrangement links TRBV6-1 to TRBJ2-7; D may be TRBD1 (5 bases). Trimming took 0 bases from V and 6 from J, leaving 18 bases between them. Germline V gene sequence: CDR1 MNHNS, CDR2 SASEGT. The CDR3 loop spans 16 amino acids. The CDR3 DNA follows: TGTGCCAGCAGTGAAGCTGGTGGCCACCAGGGTTTCGAGCAGTACTTC. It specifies CASSEAGGHQGFEQYF.

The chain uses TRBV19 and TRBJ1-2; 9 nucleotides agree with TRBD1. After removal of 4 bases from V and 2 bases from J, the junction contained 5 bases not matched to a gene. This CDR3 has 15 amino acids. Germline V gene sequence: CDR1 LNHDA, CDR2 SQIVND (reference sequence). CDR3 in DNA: TGTGCCAGTAGTACATGGGACAGGGAGAACTATGGCTACACCTTC. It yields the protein CASSTWDRENYGYTF.

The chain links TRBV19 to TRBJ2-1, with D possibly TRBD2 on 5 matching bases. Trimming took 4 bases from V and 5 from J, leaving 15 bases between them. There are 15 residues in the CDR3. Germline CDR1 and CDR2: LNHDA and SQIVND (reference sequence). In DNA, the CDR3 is TGTGCCAGTAGTACCCCGAGGAGGTCGGACAATGAGCAGTTCTTC. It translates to CASSTPRRSDNEQFF.

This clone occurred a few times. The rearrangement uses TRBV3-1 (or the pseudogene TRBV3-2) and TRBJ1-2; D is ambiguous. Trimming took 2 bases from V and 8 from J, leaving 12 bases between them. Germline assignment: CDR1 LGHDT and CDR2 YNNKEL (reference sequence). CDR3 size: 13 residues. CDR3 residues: CASSQRETRGYTF. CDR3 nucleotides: TGTGCCAGCAGCCAAAGGGAGACGCGCGGCTACACCTTC.

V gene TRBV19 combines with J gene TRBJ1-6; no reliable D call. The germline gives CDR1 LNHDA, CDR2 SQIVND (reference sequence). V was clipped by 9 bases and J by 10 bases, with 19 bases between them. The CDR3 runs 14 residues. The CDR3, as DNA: TGTGCCAGCTCAATTTTTGCGGCTGAATCACCCCTCCACTTT. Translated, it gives CASSIFAAESPLHF. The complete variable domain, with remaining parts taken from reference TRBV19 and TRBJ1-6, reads DGGITQSPKYLFRKEGQNVTLSCEQNLNHDAMYWYRQDPGQGLRLIYYSQIVNDFQKGDIAEGYSVSREKKESFPLTVTSAQKNPTAFYLCASSIFAAESPLHFGNGTRLTVT.

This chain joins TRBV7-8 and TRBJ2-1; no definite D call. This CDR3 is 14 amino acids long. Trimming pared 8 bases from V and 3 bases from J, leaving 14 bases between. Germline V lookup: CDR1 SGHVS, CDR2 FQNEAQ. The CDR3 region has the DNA TGTGCCAGCTCTTCTCGACTGGGCTACAATGAGCAGTTCTTC. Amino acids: CASSSRLGYNEQFF.

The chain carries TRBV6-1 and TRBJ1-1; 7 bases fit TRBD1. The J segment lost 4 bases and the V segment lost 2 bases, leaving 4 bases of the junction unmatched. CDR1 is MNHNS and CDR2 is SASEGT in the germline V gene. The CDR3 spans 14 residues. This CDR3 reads CASSEQGGSTEAFF. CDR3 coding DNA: TGTGCCAGCAGTGAACAGGGGGGAAGCACTGAAGCTTTCTTT.

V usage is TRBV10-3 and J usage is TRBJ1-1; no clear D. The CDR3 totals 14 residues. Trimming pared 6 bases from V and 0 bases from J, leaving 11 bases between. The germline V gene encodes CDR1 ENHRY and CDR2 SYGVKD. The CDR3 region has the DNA TGTGCCATCAGCTCCTTTGGAGTGAACACTGAAGCTTTCTTT. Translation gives CAISSFGVNTEAFF.